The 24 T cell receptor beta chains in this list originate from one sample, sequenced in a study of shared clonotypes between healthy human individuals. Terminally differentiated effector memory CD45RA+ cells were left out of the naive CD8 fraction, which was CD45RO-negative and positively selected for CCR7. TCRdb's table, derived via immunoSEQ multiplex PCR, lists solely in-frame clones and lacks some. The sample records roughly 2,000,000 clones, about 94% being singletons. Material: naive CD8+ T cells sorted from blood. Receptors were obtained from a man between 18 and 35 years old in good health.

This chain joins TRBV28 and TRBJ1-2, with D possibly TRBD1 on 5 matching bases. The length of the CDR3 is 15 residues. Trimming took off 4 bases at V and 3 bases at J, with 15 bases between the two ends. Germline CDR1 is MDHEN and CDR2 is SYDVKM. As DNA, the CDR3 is TGTGCCAGCAGTTCCCAGGGAGTCGGGGACTATGGCTACACCTTC. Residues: CASSSQGVGDYGYTF.

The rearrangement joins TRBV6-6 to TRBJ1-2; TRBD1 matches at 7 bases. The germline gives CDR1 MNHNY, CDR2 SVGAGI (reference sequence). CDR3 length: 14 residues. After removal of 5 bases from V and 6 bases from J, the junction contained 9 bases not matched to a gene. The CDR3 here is CASSKPGQPNGYTF. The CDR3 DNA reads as TGTGCCAGCAGTAAACCGGGACAGCCGAATGGCTACACCTTC.

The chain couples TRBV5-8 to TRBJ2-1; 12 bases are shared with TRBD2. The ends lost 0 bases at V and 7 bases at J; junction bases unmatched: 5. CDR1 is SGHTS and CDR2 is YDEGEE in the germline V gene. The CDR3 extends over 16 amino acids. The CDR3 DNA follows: TGTGCCAGCAGCTTGGGGCTAGCGGGGGGGCGAAATGAGCAGTTCTTC. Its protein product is CASSLGLAGGRNEQFF. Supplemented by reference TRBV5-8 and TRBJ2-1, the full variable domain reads EAGVTQSPTHLIKTRGQQATLRCSPISGHTSVYWYQQALGLGLQFLLWYDEGEERNRGNFPPRFSGRQFPNYSSELNVNALELEDSALYLCASSLGLAGGRNEQFFGPGTRLTVL.

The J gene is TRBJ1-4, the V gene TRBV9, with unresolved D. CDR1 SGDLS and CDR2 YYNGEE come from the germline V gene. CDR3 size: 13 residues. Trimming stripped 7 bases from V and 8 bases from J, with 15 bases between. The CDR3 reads CASSPGFGEKLFF. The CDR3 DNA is TGTGCCAGCTCGCCCGGATTTGGCGAAAAACTGTTTTTT.

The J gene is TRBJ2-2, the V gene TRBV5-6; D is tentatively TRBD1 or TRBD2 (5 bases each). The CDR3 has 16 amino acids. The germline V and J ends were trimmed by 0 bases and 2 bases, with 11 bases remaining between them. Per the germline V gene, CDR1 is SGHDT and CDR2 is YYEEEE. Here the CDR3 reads CASSLDRDANTGELFF. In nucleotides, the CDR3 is TGTGCCAGCAGCTTGGACCGGGACGCTAACACCGGGGAGCTGTTTTTT.

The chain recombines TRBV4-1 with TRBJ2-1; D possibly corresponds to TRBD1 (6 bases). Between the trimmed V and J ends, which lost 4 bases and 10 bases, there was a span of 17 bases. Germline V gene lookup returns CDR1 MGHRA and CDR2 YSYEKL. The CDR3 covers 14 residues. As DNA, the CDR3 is TGCGCCAGCAGCCTCCTCGAGGGGGATTTGGAGCAGTTCTTC. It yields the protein CASSLLEGDLEQFF.

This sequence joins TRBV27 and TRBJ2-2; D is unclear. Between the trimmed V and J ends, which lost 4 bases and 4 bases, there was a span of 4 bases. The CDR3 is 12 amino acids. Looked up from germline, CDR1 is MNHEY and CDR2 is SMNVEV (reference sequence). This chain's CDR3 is CASSYFTGELFF. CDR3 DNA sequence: TGTGCCAGCAGTTACTTCACCGGGGAGCTGTTTTTT.

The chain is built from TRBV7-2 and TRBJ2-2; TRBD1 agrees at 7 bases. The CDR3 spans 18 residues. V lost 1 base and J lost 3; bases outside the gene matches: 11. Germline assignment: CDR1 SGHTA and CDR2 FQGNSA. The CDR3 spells CASSLVAGGITYTGELFF. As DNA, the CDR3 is TGTGCCAGCAGCTTAGTGGCAGGGGGAATAACGTACACCGGGGAGCTGTTTTTT.

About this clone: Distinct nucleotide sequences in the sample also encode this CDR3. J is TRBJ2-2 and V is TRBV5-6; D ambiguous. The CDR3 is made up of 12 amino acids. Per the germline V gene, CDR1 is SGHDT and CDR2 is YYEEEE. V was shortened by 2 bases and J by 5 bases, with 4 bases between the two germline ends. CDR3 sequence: CASSLTTGELFF. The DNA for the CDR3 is TGTGCCAGCAGCTTAACGACCGGGGAGCTGTTTTTT. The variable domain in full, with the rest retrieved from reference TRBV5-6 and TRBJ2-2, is DAGVTQSPTHLIKTRGQQVTLRCSPKSGHDTVSWYQQALGQGPQFIFQYYEEEERQRGNFPDRFSGHQFPNYSSELNVNALLLGDSALYLCASSLTTGELFFGEGSRLTVL.

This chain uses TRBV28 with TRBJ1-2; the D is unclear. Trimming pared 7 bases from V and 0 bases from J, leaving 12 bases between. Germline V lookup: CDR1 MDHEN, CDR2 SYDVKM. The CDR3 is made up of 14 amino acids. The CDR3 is CASNSGGTNYGYTF. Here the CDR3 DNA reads TGTGCCAGCAACTCCGGAGGGACTAACTATGGCTACACCTTC.

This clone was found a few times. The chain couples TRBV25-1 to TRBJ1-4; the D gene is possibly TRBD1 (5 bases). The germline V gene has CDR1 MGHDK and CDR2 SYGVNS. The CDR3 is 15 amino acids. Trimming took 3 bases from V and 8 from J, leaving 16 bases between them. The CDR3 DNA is TGTGCCAGCAGTGATTCTAAGCCAGGGATCGAAAAACTGTTTTTT. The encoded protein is CASSDSKPGIEKLFF.

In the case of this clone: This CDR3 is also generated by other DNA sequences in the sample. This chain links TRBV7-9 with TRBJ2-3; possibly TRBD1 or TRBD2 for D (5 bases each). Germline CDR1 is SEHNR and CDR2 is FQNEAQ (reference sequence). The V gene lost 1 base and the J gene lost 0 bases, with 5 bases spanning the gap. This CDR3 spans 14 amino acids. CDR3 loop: CASSLGDSTDTQYF. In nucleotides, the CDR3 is TGTGCCAGCAGCTTAGGGGACAGCACAGATACGCAGTATTTT. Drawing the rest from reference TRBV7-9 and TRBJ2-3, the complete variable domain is DTGVSQNPRHKITKRGQNVTFRCDPISEHNRLYWYRQTLGQGPEFLTYFQNEAQLEKSRLLSDRFSAERPKGSFSTLEIQRTEQGDSAMYLCASSLGDSTDTQYFGPGTRLTVL.

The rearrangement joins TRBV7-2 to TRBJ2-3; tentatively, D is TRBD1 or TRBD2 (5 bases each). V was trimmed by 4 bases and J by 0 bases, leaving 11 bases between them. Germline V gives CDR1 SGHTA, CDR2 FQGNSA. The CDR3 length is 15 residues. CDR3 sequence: CASSWGWGSTDTQYF. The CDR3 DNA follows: TGTGCCAGCAGCTGGGGTTGGGGGAGCACAGATACGCAGTATTTT.

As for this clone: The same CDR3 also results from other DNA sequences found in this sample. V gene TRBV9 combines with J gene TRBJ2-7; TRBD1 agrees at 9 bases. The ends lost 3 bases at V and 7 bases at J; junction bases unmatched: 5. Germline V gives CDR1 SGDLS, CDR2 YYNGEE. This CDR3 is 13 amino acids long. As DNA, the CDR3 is TGTGCCAGCAGCGGGACAGGGGCTGGGGAGCAGTACTTC. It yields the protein CASSGTGAGEQYF.

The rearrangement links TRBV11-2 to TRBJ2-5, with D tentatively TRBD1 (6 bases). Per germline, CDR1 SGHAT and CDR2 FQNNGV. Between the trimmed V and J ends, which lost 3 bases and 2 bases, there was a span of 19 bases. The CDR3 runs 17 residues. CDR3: CASSFIDGGIVQETQYF. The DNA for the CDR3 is TGTGCCAGCAGCTTTATAGATGGGGGCATCGTACAAGAGACCCAGTACTTC.

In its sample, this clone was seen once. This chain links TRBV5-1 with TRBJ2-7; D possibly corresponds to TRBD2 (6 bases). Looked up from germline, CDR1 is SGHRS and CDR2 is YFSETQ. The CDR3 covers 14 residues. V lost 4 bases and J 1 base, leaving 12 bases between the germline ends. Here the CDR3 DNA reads TGCGCCAGCAGCCTCGGGACTTTTTCCTACGAGCAGTACTTC. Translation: CASSLGTFSYEQYF. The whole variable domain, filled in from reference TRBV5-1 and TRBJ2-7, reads KAGVTQTPRYLIKTRGQQVTLSCSPISGHRSVSWYQQTPGQGLQFLFEYFSETQRNKGNFPGRFSGRQFSNSRSEMNVSTLELGDSALYLCASSLGTFSYEQYFGPGTRLTVT.

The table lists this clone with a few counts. The CDR3 loop reads CAWSVPRQGRYEQYF. DNA for the CDR3: TGTGCCTGGAGTGTACCCAGACAGGGTCGGTACGAGCAGTACTTC. The chain employs TRBV30 and TRBJ2-7; 7 nucleotides line up with TRBD1. The length of the CDR3 is 15 residues. V shed 0 bases and J 4 bases; nucleotides not matched to a gene: 9. Germline V gene data show CDR1 as GTSNPN and CDR2 as SVGIG (reference sequence).

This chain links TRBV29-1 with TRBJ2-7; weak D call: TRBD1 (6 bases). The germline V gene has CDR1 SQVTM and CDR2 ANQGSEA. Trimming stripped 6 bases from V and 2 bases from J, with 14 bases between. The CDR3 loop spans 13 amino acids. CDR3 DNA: TGCAGCGTGACTGGGGGCTCGGCCTACGAGCAGTACTTC. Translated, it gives CSVTGGSAYEQYF.

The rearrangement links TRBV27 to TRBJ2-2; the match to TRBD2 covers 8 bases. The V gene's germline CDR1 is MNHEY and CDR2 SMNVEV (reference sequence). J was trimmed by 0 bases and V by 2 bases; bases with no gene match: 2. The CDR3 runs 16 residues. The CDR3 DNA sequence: TGTGCCAGCAGTTTAGGAGCGGGGGCGAACACCGGGGAGCTGTTTTTT. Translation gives CASSLGAGANTGELFF.

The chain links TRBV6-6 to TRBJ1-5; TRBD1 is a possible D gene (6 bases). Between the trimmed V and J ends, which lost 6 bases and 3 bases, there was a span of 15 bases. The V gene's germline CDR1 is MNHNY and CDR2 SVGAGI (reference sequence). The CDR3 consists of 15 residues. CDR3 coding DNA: TGTGCCAGCAGACCGACAACAGGGATCAATCAGCCCCAGCATTTT. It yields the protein CASRPTTGINQPQHF.

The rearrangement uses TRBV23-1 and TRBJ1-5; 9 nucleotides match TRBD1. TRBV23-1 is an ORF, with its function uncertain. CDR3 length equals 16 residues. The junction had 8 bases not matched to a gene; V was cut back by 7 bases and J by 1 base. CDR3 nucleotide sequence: TGCGCCAGCACCTACCGGACAGGGGTGAGCAATCAGCCCCAGCATTTT. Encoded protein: CASTYRTGVSNQPQHF.

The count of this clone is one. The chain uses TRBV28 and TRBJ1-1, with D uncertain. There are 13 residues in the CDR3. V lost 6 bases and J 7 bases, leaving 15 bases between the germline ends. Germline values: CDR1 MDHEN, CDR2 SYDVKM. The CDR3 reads CASSPGNWDEAFF. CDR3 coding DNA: TGTGCCAGCAGCCCGGGAAACTGGGATGAAGCTTTCTTT. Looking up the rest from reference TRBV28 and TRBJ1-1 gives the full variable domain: DVKVTQSSRYLVKRTGEKVFLECVQDMDHENMFWYRQDPGLGLRLIYFSYDVKMKEKGDIPEGYSVSREKKERFSLILESASTNQTSMYLCASSPGNWDEAFFGQGTRLTVV.

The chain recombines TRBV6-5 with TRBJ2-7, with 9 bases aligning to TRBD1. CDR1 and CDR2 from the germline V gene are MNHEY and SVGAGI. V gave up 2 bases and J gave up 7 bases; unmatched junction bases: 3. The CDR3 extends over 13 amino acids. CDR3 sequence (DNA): TGTGCCAGCAGTTACACCGGGACAGGGGAGCAGTACTTC. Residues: CASSYTGTGEQYF.

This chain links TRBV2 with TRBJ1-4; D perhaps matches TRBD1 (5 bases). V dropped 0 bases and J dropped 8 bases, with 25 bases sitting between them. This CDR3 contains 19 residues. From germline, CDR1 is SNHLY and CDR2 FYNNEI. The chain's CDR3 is CASSEALQPSHGADEKLFF. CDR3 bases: TGTGCCAGCAGTGAAGCGCTTCAACCTAGCCATGGGGCAGACGAAAAACTGTTTTTT.